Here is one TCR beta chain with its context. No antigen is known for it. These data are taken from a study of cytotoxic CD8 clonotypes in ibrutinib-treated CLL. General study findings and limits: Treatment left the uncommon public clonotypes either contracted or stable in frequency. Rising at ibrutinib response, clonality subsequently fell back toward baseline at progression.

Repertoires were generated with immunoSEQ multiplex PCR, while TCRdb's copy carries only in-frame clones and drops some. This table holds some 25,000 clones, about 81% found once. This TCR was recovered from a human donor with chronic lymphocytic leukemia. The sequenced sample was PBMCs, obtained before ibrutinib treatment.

The CDR3 region has the DNA TGTGCCAGCAGTCCCCAACGGGGGACTAGCGCGTACAATGAGCAGTTCTTC. Its protein product is CASSPQRGTSAYNEQFF. V gene TRBV28 combines with J gene TRBJ2-1; 10 bases fit TRBD2. Germline-derived CDR1 and CDR2 are MDHEN and SYDVKM. The CDR3 sequence is 17 residues long. V shed 5 bases, J shed 4 bases, and the junction held 11 bases outside the gene matches.